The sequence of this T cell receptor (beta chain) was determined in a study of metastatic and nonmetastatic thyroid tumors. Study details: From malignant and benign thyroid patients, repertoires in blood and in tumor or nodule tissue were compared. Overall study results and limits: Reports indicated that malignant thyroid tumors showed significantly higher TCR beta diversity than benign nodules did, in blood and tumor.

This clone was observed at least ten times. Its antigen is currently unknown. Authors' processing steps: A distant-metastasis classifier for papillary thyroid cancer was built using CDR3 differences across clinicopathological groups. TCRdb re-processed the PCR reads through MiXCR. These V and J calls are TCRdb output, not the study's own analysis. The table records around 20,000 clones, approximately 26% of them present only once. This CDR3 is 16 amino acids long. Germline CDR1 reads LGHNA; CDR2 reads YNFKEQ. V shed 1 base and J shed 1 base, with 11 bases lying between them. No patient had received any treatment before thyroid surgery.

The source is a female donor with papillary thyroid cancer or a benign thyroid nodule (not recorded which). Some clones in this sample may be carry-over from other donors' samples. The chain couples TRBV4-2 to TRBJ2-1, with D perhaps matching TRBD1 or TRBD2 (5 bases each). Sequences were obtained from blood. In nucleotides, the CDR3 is TGTGCCAGCAGCCAAGGAGGGACGCAGTCCTACAATGAGCAGTTCTTC. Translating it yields CASSQGGTQSYNEQFF.